The next 24 T cell receptor beta chains were all read from a single sample in a study of shared clonotypes between healthy human individuals. The data were produced by immunoSEQ multiplex PCR, yet TCRdb's version contains in-frame clones alone and is incomplete. The sample has over 400,000 clones; over 75% are singletons. Material for sequencing was PBMCs. Receptors originate from a woman aged 40 to 50 in good health. Some clones in this sample may be carry-over from other donors' samples.

The chain combines TRBV7-7 with TRBJ2-7; maybe TRBD1 (8 bases). Germline CDR1 SSHAT, CDR2 FNYEAQ (reference sequence). This CDR3 is 14 amino acids long. V lost 5 bases, J lost 6 bases, and 17 bases lay in between. CDR3 bases: TGTGCCAGCAGCCCCCAGACAGGGGAGGGCGAGCAGTACTTC. Its translation: CASSPQTGEGEQYF.

The J gene is TRBJ2-1, the V gene TRBV7-2, with 13 nucleotides matching TRBD2. V dropped 5 bases and J dropped 8; count of bases not matched to a gene: 6. CDR3 length: 15 residues. From germline, CDR1 is SGHTA and CDR2 FQGNSA. The CDR3 protein is CASSLGLAGTYEQFF. The CDR3 DNA reads as TGTGCCAGCAGCCTGGGACTAGCGGGAACATATGAGCAGTTCTTC.

V and J are TRBV10-2 and TRBJ2-5; possible D gene TRBD2, 6 bases. The CDR3 contains 14 residues. Trimming removed 6 bases at V and 3 bases at J, with 14 bases between. The germline CDR1 and CDR2 sequences are WSHSY and SAAADI. The CDR3 here is CASSSTSIEETQYF. In DNA, the CDR3 is TGCGCCAGCAGCTCGACTAGTATCGAAGAGACCCAGTACTTC.

The rearrangement joins TRBV6-1 to TRBJ2-1, with 7 nucleotides matching TRBD2. Germline V gives CDR1 MNHNS, CDR2 SASEGT. V lost 2 bases, J lost 4 bases, and 8 bases stayed unmatched. This CDR3 region has 16 residues. The CDR3 region is CASSELSAGPYNEQFF. CDR3 in DNA: TGTGCCAGCAGTGAACTTTCAGCGGGACCTTACAATGAGCAGTTCTTC.

The rearrangement uses TRBV29-1 and TRBJ1-2; tentative D call: TRBD1 (6 bases). Looked up from germline, CDR1 is SQVTM and CDR2 is ANQGSEA. CDR3 length: 16 residues. Trimming removed 0 bases from V and 6 bases from J, with 20 bases in between. The CDR3 spells CSVEDPWSGAFDGYTF. The DNA of the CDR3 is TGCAGCGTTGAAGATCCTTGGTCGGGGGCATTCGATGGCTACACCTTC.

With regard to this clone: One junction end does not reproduce the germline sequence, and a read error may be involved. The same CDR3 arises from other DNA sequences in this sample as well. CDR3 sequence: CAWGVGGNQPQHF. The CDR3 DNA reads as TGTGCCTGGGGTGTAGGTGGCAATCAGCCCCAGCATTTT. The V call is TRBV30, the J call TRBJ1-5; no reliable D call. Germline V gives CDR1 GTSNPN, CDR2 SVGIG (reference sequence). The CDR3 length is 13 residues. Full variable domain (missing parts from reference TRBV30 and TRBJ1-5): SQTIHQWPATLVQPVGSPLSLECTVEGTSNPNLYWYRQAAGRGLQLLFYSVGIGQISSEVPQNLSASRPQDRQFILSSKKLLLSDSGFYLCAWGVGGNQPQHFGDGTRLSIL.

This clone was detected only a few times. This sequence joins TRBV28 and TRBJ1-5, with D possibly matching TRBD1 (6 bases). The CDR3 extends over 17 amino acids. Germline CDR1 MDHEN, CDR2 SYDVKM. V was shortened by 5 bases and J by 0 bases, with 17 bases between the two germline ends. CDR3 nucleotide sequence: TGTGCCAGCAGTACCATACAGGGTTTATATAGCAATCAGCCCCAGCATTTT. It yields the protein CASSTIQGLYSNQPQHF.

In this sample, this clone turned up a few times. The chain links TRBV6-6 to TRBJ1-3; 8 bases are a match to TRBD1. The trim removed 6 bases at V and 7 bases at J, leaving 5 bases unmatched. Germline V gene lookup returns CDR1 MNHNY and CDR2 SVGAGI (reference sequence). CDR3 length: 13 amino acids. CDR3 DNA sequence: TGTGCCAGCAGGCCAGGGGGCGAGAACACCATATATTTT. This encodes CASRPGGENTIYF.

The chain employs TRBV6-1 and TRBJ2-3, with TRBD1 matching over 7 bases. CDR3 length: 16 residues. Per germline, CDR1 MNHNS and CDR2 SASEGT. The V and J ends lost 2 bases and 2 bases, in that order; junction bases with no gene match: 7. The CDR3 nucleotides are TGTGCCAGCAGTGAAAGGGAGACAGGGTTCACAGATACGCAGTATTTT. It encodes CASSERETGFTDTQYF.

The rearrangement joins TRBV10-3 to TRBJ1-4, with D perhaps TRBD1 (6 bases). Trimming shortened V by 10 bases and J by 8 bases, and 20 bases separated the two germline ends. The germline V gene has CDR1 ENHRY and CDR2 SYGVKD. The CDR3 sequence is 14 residues long. CDR3: CASSHSGAREKLFF. The CDR3 DNA reads TGTGCCAGCTCACATTCGGGGGCGCGGGAAAAACTGTTTTTT.

Turning to this clone: A read error is the likely source, as a far larger clone sits one nucleotide away. In this CDR3 the conserved last residue, phenylalanine or tryptophan, is missing, so a read error is likely. The DNA is omitted, as the CDR3 cannot be located on it reliably, and the CDR3 follows TCRdb's listing. The same CDR3 arises from other DNA sequences in this sample as well. V and J are TRBV6-1 and TRBJ1-2. The germline V gene has CDR1 MNHNS and CDR2 SASEGT. The CDR3 is made up of 12 amino acids, end residues included. CDR3 sequence reads: CASSEAQRVFLL.

This clone was detected only once. The chain couples TRBV30 to TRBJ2-7; 10 nucleotides agree with TRBD2. Looked up from germline, CDR1 is GTSNPN and CDR2 is SVGIG (reference sequence). V dropped 3 bases and J dropped 3; count of bases not matched to a gene: 5. The CDR3 extends over 14 amino acids. The CDR3 nucleotides are TGTGCCTGGAGGGAGGGACTAGCGATCTACGAGCAGTACTTC. This codes for CAWREGLAIYEQYF.

On this clone: A far larger clone is just one base off, so this is likely a read error. The CDR3 nucleotides read TGCGCCAGCAGCTTGGAGGGGGGCACTGAATCTTTCTTT. Translating it yields CASSLEGGTESFF. V gene TRBV5-1 combines with J gene TRBJ1-1; TRBD1 is a possible D gene (6 bases). The CDR3 is 13 amino acids. Per the germline V gene, CDR1 is SGHRS and CDR2 is YFSETQ.

This clone was counted at least ten times. The V and J genes are TRBV6-6 and TRBJ2-1, with 8 bases matching TRBD2. CDR3 size: 11 residues. With V trimmed by 10 bases and J by 8 bases, 4 bases remained unmatched. Germline CDR1 reads MNHNY; CDR2 reads SVGAGI (reference sequence). CDR3 in DNA: TGTGCCACGGGACTAGTAGATGAGCAGTTCTTC. Amino acids: CATGLVDEQFF.

The J gene is TRBJ2-7, the V gene TRBV7-9; no reliable D call. V was pared by 0 bases and J by 6 bases, with 12 bases between. Germline CDR1 reads SEHNR; CDR2 reads FQNEAQ (reference sequence). The CDR3 consists of 14 residues. In DNA form, the CDR3 reads TGTGCCAGCAGCTTAGCTGGCAGAGCCGGCGAGCAGTACTTC. It translates to CASSLAGRAGEQYF.

The chain carries TRBV5-1 and TRBJ2-1, with TRBD2 matching 8 bases. There are 15 residues in the CDR3. The V and J ends lost 0 bases and 5 bases, in that order; junction bases with no gene match: 4. CDR1 is SGHRS, CDR2 YFSETQ, per germline. The CDR3 is CASSLGLAGHNEQFF. The CDR3, as DNA: TGCGCCAGCAGCTTGGGGCTAGCGGGCCACAATGAGCAGTTCTTC.

The chain is built from TRBV6-1 and TRBJ2-1; D not certain. The length of the CDR3 is 11 residues. Germline loops: CDR1 MNHNS, CDR2 SASEGT. The V end lost 2 bases, the J end lost 6 bases, and 2 bases lay between the germline ends. As DNA, the CDR3 is TGTGCCAGCAGTGAACCCAATGAGCAGTTCTTC. It specifies CASSEPNEQFF.

Turning to this clone: A far larger clone is only one base removed, so a read error is likely. Different DNA sequences within this sample yield the same CDR3. The chain combines TRBV7-2 with TRBJ1-4; the match to TRBD1 covers 7 bases. The length of the CDR3 is 15 residues. The germline CDR1 and CDR2 sequences are SGHTA and FQGNSA. Germline trimming cut 4 bases from V and 5 bases from J; bases unmatched to any gene: 7. The CDR3 region is CASSSGGETNEKLFF. In DNA, the CDR3 is TGTGCCAGCAGCTCAGGGGGGGAAACCAATGAAAAACTGTTTTTT.

The chain carries TRBV2 and TRBJ1-2; 7 nucleotides align to TRBD1. This CDR3 is 15 amino acids long. Trimming took 7 bases from V and 2 from J; bases not matched to a gene: 10. Germline V lookup: CDR1 SNHLY, CDR2 FYNNEI. The CDR3 protein is CASTIAGQKNYGYTF. DNA of the CDR3: TGTGCCAGCACTATCGCGGGACAGAAAAACTATGGCTACACCTTC.

Here the CDR3 reads CASSPLHRLEAVGDKQYF. DNA of the CDR3: TGTGCCAGCAGCCCATTACACCGACTAGAAGCGGTGGGTGACAAGCAGTACTTC. The chain uses TRBV5-6 and TRBJ2-7; weak D call: TRBD2 (6 bases). The ends were cut back, 4 bases at V and 8 bases at J, with 31 bases in the middle. Germline lookup yields CDR1 SGHDT and CDR2 YYEEEE. CDR3 length: 18 amino acids. Using reference TRBV5-6 and TRBJ2-7 for the parts outside the CDR3, the full variable domain is DAGVTQSPTHLIKTRGQQVTLRCSPKSGHDTVSWYQQALGQGPQFIFQYYEEEERQRGNFPDRFSGHQFPNYSSELNVNALLLGDSALYLCASSPLHRLEAVGDKQYFGPGTRLTVT.

This clone has just one count. V and J are TRBV7-3 and TRBJ2-3; 10 nucleotides align to TRBD2. Unmatched junction bases numbered 0, after V lost 2 bases and J lost 1 base. Germline V gene sequence: CDR1 SGHTA, CDR2 FQGTGA. The CDR3 consists of 15 residues. CDR3 nucleotide sequence: TGTGCCAGCAGCTTAGGACTAGCGGGCACAGATACGCAGTATTTT. Its translation: CASSLGLAGTDTQYF.

The CDR3 spells CASSPRLAGGPGTWTKEFF. The CDR3 bases are TGCGCCAGCAGCCCACGACTAGCGGGAGGGCCCGGTACGTGGACTAAGGAGTTCTTC. The chain is built from TRBV5-1 and TRBJ2-1, with 14 bases fitting TRBD2. Per the germline V gene, CDR1 is SGHRS and CDR2 is YFSETQ. This CDR3 contains 19 residues. Losses at the gene ends were 4 bases for V and 14 bases for J; bases not matched to a gene: 23.

This chain connects TRBV28 to TRBJ2-7; 10 bases line up with TRBD1. Trimming removed 6 bases from V and 4 bases from J; junction bases left unmatched: 3. Germline values: CDR1 MDHEN, CDR2 SYDVKM. CDR3 size: 13 residues. As DNA, the CDR3 is TGTGCCAGCAGCCGGGGACAGGGGTACGAGCAGTACTTC. This sequence encodes CASSRGQGYEQYF.

The rearrangement uses TRBV28 and TRBJ2-1; a possible D gene is TRBD1 (5 bases). In germline, CDR1 is MDHEN, CDR2 SYDVKM. The CDR3 totals 12 residues. V lost 6 bases and J 4 bases, leaving 7 bases between the germline ends. CDR3 in amino acids: CASRGQYNEQFF. CDR3 sequence (DNA): TGTGCCAGCAGGGGGCAATACAATGAGCAGTTCTTC.